This TCR beta chain was recovered during a study of T cells in Graves' hyperthyroidism and ophthalmopathy. Regarding the study as a whole: Ophthalmopathy onset followed model prediction by a median around 6.6 months. Most thyroid clonotypes with frequency above 0.001 were detected in blood.

The CDR3 is 14 amino acids. Germline V gives CDR1 LGHNA, CDR2 YNFKEQ. V was cut by 4 bases and J by 4 bases, with 13 bases left in between. Fresh peripheral blood, 9.5 to 10 ml of it, supplied the PBMCs. From RNA transcripts, TCR beta CDR3 regions were amplified. An initial round of RT-PCR targeting the TCR CDR3 relied on the HTBI primer set. A single record per CDR3 protein comes from TCRdb applying MiXCR to the multiplex PCR reads. This sample has over 300,000 distinct CDR3 sequences, with roughly 14% found just once. Comment on this clonotype: As yet, its antigen is unknown.

This receptor was obtained from a woman aged 60-75 years with Graves' hyperthyroidism. Sequencing was performed on blood. This chain uses TRBV4-2 with TRBJ1-1; D is perhaps TRBD1 (5 bases). The CDR3 sequence is CASSRQGGVTEAFF. The CDR3 nucleotides are TGTGCCAGCAGCCGGCAGGGTGGGGTCACTGAAGCTTTCTTT.